This T cell receptor (beta chain) derives from a study of T cell repertoires in breast cancer. Study-level background: Samples were breast cancer tumors, lymph nodes and blood from patients, and control blood.

A second nested PCR with blocking oligonucleotides suppressed unpaired genes. Each emulsion RT-PCR master mix held about 5,000-280,000 T cells with C-region, Stepout and V-region primers. One entry per CDR3 protein results from TCRdb running MiXCR on the emulsion pairing reads. The sample includes roughly 40,000 distinct CDR3 sequences, 45% of them seen just once. The expanded emulsion RT-PCR method captured paired alpha and beta chains from CD8+ T cells. CD8+ T cells were positively selected and incubated overnight in roughly 10 IU/mL IL-2. Worth noting for this clonotype: The antigen is unknown.

Per germline, CDR1 GTSNPN and CDR2 SVGIG (reference sequence). This CDR3 is built from 13 residues. V lost 2 bases, J lost 3 bases, and 9 bases lay in between. Notes on the study in general: About 20 TCR pairs shared by seven or more tumors were possibly tumor-specific.

The clonotype comes from a pool of human donors with breast cancer or a healthy control (not recorded which). Sequenced: CD8+ T cells. The chain combines TRBV30 with TRBJ2-3, with TRBD2 as a possible D gene (6 bases). CDR3 residues: CAWSNGGTDTQYF. CDR3 sequence (DNA): TGTGCCTGGAGTAACGGAGGGACAGATACGCAGTATTTT.